This paragraph covers one TCR beta chain sequence. V was clipped by 8 bases and J by 1 base, with 16 bases between them. The CDR3 extends over 14 amino acids. Germline lookup yields CDR1 SGHNT and CDR2 YYREEE (reference sequence). This entry is derived from a study of long-term antiretroviral therapy in people with HIV. Survey-level immunoSEQ v3.0 assays were run. Assay: immunoSEQ multiplex PCR; the TCRdb copy retains only in-frame clones and omits some. The table includes some 25,000 clones, 84% detected once. This chain uses TRBV5-4 with TRBJ2-7; D might be TRBD2 (5 bases). The sequence derives from a man aged 50-59 years with HIV. The sample consisted of unsorted PBMCs, taken 3 years after starting antiretroviral therapy. The CDR3: CASRKPGKSYEQYF. The CDR3 DNA reads as TGTGCCAGTCGCAAACCGGGAAAGTCCTACGAGCAGTACTTC. Full variable domain (outside the CDR3, taken from reference TRBV5-4 and TRBJ2-7): ETGVTQSPTHLIKTRGQQVTLRCSSQSGHNTVSWYQQALGQGPQFIFQYYREEENGRGNFPPRFSGLQFPNYSSELNVNALELDDSALYLCASRKPGKSYEQYFGPGTRLTVT.